The rows below give T cell receptor beta chains drawn from one sample of a study of CXCR4 blockade with PD-1 therapy in pancreatic cancer. TCRdb's table, derived via immunoSEQ multiplex PCR, lists solely in-frame clones and lacks some. The data contain just under 6,000 clones, roughly 35% of them singletons. The specimen was tumor tissue. Receptors were obtained from a human donor with pancreatic ductal adenocarcinoma. Each CDR3 is given with its conserved first and last residue. Clone size is stated in some rows and not others, as once, few, many or a class when expanded.

V gene	clone size	CDR3 protein
TRBV28	few	CASRSPGPPNTGELFF
TRBV11-3	many	CASSLQLLEAYEQYF
TRBV28	NA	CASSFRAGLQPQHF
TRBV5-1	few	CASSYRGTSTAGEQFF
TRBV19	few	CASSTGSDTQYF
TRBV19	NA	CASSIPGLSPEQYF
TRBV5-1	NA	CASSLESGFGYEQYF
TRBV15	NA	CATSGGRGGRAEAFF
TRBV6-8	few	CASSYDSRGQLQHF
TRBV6-8	medium-sized	CASRPGEGMWVNEQYF
TRBV29-1	once	CSTKTAGNTIYF
TRBV15	NA	CATSRDSRGYEQYF
TRBV19	NA	CASSSVGETQYF
TRBV19	NA	CASSWTGESSYEQYF
TRBV29-1	few	CSVTSQVFSNYGYTF
TRBV18	NA	CASSPPNSGANVLTF
TRBV19	NA	CASGSPAYFTLYGYTF
TRBV11-3	many	CASSPQQGLYTEAFF